This TCR beta chain was found in a study of beta chain features in type 1 diabetes (dated by TCRdb to the late 2010s). Context from the whole study: No differences in mean age, gender distribution, total cell number or subset yield were found between patients and healthy donors. Naive and central memory subsets were obtained from all 30 or so donors, but regulatory and stem cell-like memory subsets were isolated from only 8 patients and roughly 8 healthy donors. A total of over 95,000,000 sorted cells were examined across all samples, and RNA yield correlated strongly with the number of cells per subset. The study compared the TCRB repertoires of sorted circulating CD4+ T cell subsets in recently diagnosed type 1 diabetes patients with those in matched healthy donors.

Each donor gave one peripheral blood draw, approximately 110 mL on average, collected into heparinised tubes. Using a panel that included CD45RO, CCR7, CD25, CD127, CD95 and CD27, naive, central memory, regulatory and stem cell-like memory CD4+ T cells were sorted on a BD FACSAria II. A purity above 95% was achieved for all sorted populations. PBMCs were separated immediately by Lymphoprep density gradient centrifugation and were stained directly, without being cultured. So that batch effects would be minimized, each experiment stained and sorted samples in pairs, pairing one healthy donor with one patient. As concerns this clone: Its antigen is not yet known. No clone much larger than this one lies a single base away; base qualities are absent.

CDR1 and CDR2, per the germline V gene, are MGHRA and YSYEKL. The CDR3 starts with the cysteine, ends with the phenylalanine, and has 14 residues. CDR3 DNA is the only sequence kept; it has 42 bases, read in frame from the first base. The trim is 0 bases for V and 2 bases for J, with a gap of 8 bases between the germline ends. Study-level results and caveats: At VDJ recombination sites, type 1 diabetes patients had fewer insertions and more deleted nucleotides, which implies abnormalities in thymic rearrangement. Naive, central memory and regulatory TCRB repertoires appeared more similar among patients than among healthy donors. A moderate but significant shortening of TCRB CDR3 length was observed in type 1 diabetes patients in all four CD4+ subsets. Because cDNA was sequenced instead of genomic DNA, activated cells with high expression could be over-represented, although the groups did not differ in activation or CD3 levels. Shorter templates might have been favored by PCR, but patient and control samples were amplified and corrected together, so both groups would have been affected equally by any skew. Because small numbers of individuals were included in the HLA sub-analyses, any influence of HLA type on TCRB rearrangement was left unresolved.

The entire isolated RNA was reverse transcribed using the High Capacity cDNA Reverse Transcription Kit, and thus expressed TCRB transcripts were sequenced. Deep immunoSEQ sequencing was applied to naive, central memory and regulatory T cell samples, giving an average of about 3.6 million total reads per sample. Sorted cells were lysed in RLT buffer and RNA was extracted with DNase-treated RNeasy Micro or Mini kits, depending on cell number. To prevent cross-contamination, every cell subset was processed on its own, while patient and healthy donor samples were processed together. The immunoSEQ multiplex PCR was used to amplify TCRB sequences from cDNA, generating 87-bp fragments that spanned the CDR3 region. The amplicons were sequenced using the Illumina HiSeq platform. In the source study's methods: PCR bias was computationally corrected using synthetic template baselines, reads within Hamming distance 2 were collapsed, and singletons that could not be merged were discarded. Reads were aligned against IMGT to assign V, D and J genes, CDR3 length and insertions or deletions at six rearrangement sites. Within each subset, clonotype counts were normalized to sorted cell number, after which true diversity and Gini coefficients were computed with the tcR R package. The overlap coefficient, calculated on TCRB nucleotide sequences, was used to measure repertoire sharing. Out-of-frame TCRB sequences from naive cells were analyzed as a proxy for the pre-selection repertoire. The clones in this table, taken by TCRdb from immuneACCESS, are in-frame only. Not every clone is retained; where verified, under half of the shortfall comes from an unresolved V gene, and the cause of the rest is unknown. V, J and clone size are those of that table, while D and trimming were read from the DNA. The sample profile shows about 230,000 clones; approximately 16% of them were found once. The biggest ten clones account for about 0.08% of the sample.

Sequencing used naive CD4+ T cells from blood. The cell subset or site label, as the study defines it: true naive CD4+ T cells. This chain joins TRBV4-1 to TRBJ2-7, with TRBD2 perhaps the D gene, on 6 matching bases. This TCR came from a young man with type 1 diabetes. The nucleotides read TGCGCCAGCAGCCAAGATGGAGGGGCCTACGAGCAGTACTTC. The encoded protein is CASSQDGGAYEQYF.